The rows below give T cell receptor beta chains drawn from one sample of a study of blood T cell repertoires in COVID-19. Sequencing was performed with immunoSEQ multiplex PCR; in TCRdb, only in-frame clones are kept and a portion is missing. The repertoire holds some 110,000 clones, with around 85% as singletons. The sequencing sample was made of peripheral blood. The source of these receptors is a man aged 70 or older who had recovered from COVID-19. The CDR3 runs from the conserved cysteine through the conserved F or W. A D gene is named only where the DNA matches it firmly. Clone sizes are given selectively: once, few, many, or a class where the clone is expanded.

J | size | V | D | DNA | CDR3
TRBJ1-2 | NA | TRBV5-5 | NA | TGTGCCAGCAGCGTTCACAGGGAGATCTATGGCTACACCTTC | CASSVHREIYGYTF
TRBJ1-2 | NA | TRBV11-2 | NA | TGTGCCAGCAGCTTAGGAGCGGGCCTAGGGAATGGCTACACCTTC | CASSLGAGLGNGYTF
TRBJ2-7 | few | TRBV18 | NA | TGTGCCAGCTCACCACAGGGGGCCTACGAGCAGTACTTC | CASSPQGAYEQYF
TRBJ1-5 | NA | TRBV5-1 | NA | TGCGCCAGCAGCTTGGACGGGACACAGCCCCAGCATTTT | CASSLDGTQPQHF
TRBJ1-1 | NA | TRBV18 | TRBD1 | TGTGCCAGCTCACCGGACAGGGGGCGTGTTGCTTTCTTT | CASSPDRGRVAFF
TRBJ2-5 | NA | TRBV25-1 | NA | TGTGCCAGCAGTGACCCTAGCCTAGAGACCCAGTACTTC | CASSDPSLETQYF
TRBJ1-5 | NA | TRBV6-6 | NA | TGTGCCAGCAGCCGGGACACTAGGAATCAGCCCCAGCATTTT | CASSRDTRNQPQHF
TRBJ2-3 | NA | TRBV7-8 | TRBD2 | TGTGCCAGCAGCTTCAAGCGGGAGGGCCCTGATACGCAGTATTTT | CASSFKREGPDTQYF
TRBJ1-3 | NA | TRBV7-2 | NA | TGTGCCAGCAGCTTAGGGGGCCTATCCTACTCTGGAAACACCATATATTTT | CASSLGGLSYSGNTIYF
TRBJ1-3 | NA | TRBV29-1 | NA | TGCAGCGTTGAACGGTGCTCTGGAAACACCATATATTTT | CSVERCSGNTIYF
TRBJ2-1 | NA | TRBV5-4 | NA | TGTGCCAGCAGCCCAAGGACTACCGGCGGTGAGCAGTTCTTC | CASSPRTTGGEQFF
TRBJ2-7 | NA | TRBV5-1 | NA | TGCGCCAGCAGCGTAAACCGGGACACCCAGACCCAGGGGCAGTACTTC | CASSVNRDTQTQGQYF
TRBJ2-7 | NA | TRBV28 | TRBD1 | TGTGCCAGCGGAGTCAGAGGGGGCTCGAATACCTACGAGCAGTACTTC | CASGVRGGSNTYEQYF